This T cell receptor beta chain was captured by sequencing in a study of molecular identifiers for immune sequencing clone quantification. Findings and caveats of the study: Investigators reportedly could detect spiked Jurkat TCR RNA from one cell among some 940,000 naive cells.

Germline CDR1 and CDR2: SGHVS and FNYEAQ. V lost 5 bases, J lost 5 bases, and 9 bases lay in between. CDR3 length: 12 amino acids. Preparation of the bulk TCR libraries relied on previously described methods and listed TCR primers. TCRdb called the PCR reads again in MiXCR, with one record for every CDR3 protein. The sample yields over 85,000 distinct CDR3 sequences, 30% to 35% seen once. Details on this clonotype: Its specificity is not known.

The chain has TRBV7-6 and TRBJ2-5; weak D call: TRBD1 (6 bases). The receptor was derived from a human donor in good health. Some libraries in this study had Jurkat cell RNA spiked in. The source material was naive CD8+ T cells from blood, with Jurkat cell RNA spiked in. The subset: FACS-sorted CD8+CD4-CCR7+CD45RA+ naive T cells. CDR3: CASSMDSETQYF. Written as DNA, the CDR3 is TGTGCCAGCAGCATGGACAGTGAGACCCAGTACTTC.